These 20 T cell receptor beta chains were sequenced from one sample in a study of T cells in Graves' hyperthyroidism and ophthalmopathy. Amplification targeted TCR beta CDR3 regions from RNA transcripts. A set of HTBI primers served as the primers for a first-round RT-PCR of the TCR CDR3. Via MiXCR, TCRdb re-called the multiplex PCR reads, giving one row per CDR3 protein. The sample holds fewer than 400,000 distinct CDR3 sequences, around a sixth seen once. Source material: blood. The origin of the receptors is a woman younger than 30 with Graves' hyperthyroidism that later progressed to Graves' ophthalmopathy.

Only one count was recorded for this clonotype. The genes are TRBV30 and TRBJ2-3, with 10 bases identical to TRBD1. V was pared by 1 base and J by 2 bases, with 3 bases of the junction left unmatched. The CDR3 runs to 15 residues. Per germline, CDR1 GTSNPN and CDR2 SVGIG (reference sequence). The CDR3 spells CAWSAGTGDTDTQYF. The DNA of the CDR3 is TGTGCCTGGAGTGCCGGGACAGGGGACACAGATACGCAGTATTTT.

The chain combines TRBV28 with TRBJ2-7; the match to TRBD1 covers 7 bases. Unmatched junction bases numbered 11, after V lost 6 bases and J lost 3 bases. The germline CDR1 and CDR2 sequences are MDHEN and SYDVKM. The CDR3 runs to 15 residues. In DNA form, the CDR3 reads TGTGCCAGCAGGTCCCCGGGACAGCTTTTCTACGAGCAGTACTTC. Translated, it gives CASRSPGQLFYEQYF.

Written as DNA, the CDR3 is TGTGCCAGCAGCTTGGGCGGGAGCAGGCACGAGCAGTACTTC. Translated: CASSLGGSRHEQYF. The rearrangement links TRBV5-6 to TRBJ2-7; 7 nucleotides align to TRBD2. V was clipped by 0 bases and J by 5 bases; unmatched bases: 5. Germline V gives CDR1 SGHDT, CDR2 YYEEEE. The CDR3 is made up of 14 amino acids.

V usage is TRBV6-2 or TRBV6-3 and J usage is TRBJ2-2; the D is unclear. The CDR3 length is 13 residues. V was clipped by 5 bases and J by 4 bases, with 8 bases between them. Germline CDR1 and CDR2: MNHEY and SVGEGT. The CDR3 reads CASSRDPTGELFF. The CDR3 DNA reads TGTGCCAGCAGTCGAGACCCCACCGGGGAGCTGTTTTTT.

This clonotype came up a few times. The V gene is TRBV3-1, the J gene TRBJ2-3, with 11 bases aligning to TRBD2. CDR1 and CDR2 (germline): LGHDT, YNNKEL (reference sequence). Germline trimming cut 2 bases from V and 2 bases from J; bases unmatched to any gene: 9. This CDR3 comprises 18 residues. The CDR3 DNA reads TGTGCCAGCAGCCAAAAAAGGGTAGCGGGAGGGTACACAGATACGCAGTATTTT. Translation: CASSQKRVAGGYTDTQYF.

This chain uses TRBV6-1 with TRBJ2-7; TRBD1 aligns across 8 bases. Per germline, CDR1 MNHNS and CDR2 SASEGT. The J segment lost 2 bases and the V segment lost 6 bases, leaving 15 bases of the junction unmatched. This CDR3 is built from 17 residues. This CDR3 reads CASSLERDRPPPYEQYF. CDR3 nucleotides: TGTGCCAGCAGCTTAGAGAGGGACAGGCCACCACCCTACGAGCAGTACTTC.

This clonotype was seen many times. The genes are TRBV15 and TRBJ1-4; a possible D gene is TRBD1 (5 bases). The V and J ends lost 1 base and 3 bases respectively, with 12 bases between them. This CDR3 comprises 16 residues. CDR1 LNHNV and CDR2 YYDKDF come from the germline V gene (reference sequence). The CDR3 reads CATSRGQEGPNEKLFF. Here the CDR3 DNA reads TGTGCCACCAGCAGAGGACAAGAGGGGCCTAATGAAAAACTGTTTTTT.

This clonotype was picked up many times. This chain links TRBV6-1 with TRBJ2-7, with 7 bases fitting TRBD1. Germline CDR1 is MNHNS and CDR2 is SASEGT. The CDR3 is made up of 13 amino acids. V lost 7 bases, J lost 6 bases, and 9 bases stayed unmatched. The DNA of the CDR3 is TGTGCCAGCAACCGATTACAGGGGCCCGAGCAGTACTTC. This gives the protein CASNRLQGPEQYF.

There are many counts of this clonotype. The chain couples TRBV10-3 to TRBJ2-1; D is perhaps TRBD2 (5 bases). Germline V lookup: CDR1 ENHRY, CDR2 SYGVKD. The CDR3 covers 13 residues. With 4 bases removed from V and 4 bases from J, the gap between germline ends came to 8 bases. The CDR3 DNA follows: TGTGCCATCAGTGTTCGGGATTACAATGAGCAGTTCTTC. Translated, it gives CAISVRDYNEQFF.

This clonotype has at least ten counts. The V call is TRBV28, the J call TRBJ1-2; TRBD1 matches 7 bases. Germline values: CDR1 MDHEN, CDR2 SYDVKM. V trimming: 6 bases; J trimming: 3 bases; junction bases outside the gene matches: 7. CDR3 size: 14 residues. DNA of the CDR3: TGTGCCAGCAGAATAACTGGGACAGACTATGGCTACACCTTC. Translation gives CASRITGTDYGYTF.

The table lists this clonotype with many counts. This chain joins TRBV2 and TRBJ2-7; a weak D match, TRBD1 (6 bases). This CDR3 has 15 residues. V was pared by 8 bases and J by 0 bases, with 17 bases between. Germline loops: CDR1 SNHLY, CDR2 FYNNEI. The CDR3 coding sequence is TGTGCCAGCTGCCTTTCGGGACAAGGCTCCTACGAGCAGTACTTC. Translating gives CASCLSGQGSYEQYF.

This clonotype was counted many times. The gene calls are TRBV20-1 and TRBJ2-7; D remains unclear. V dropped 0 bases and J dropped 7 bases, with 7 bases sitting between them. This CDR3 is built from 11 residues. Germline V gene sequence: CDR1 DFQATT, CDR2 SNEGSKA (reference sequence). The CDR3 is CSARDPVEQYF. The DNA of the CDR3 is TGCAGTGCTAGAGATCCAGTTGAGCAGTACTTC.

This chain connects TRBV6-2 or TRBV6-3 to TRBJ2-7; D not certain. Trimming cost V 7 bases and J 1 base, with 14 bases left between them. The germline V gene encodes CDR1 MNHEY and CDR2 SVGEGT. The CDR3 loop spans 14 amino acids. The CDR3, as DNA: TGTGCCAGCAACCGGGCAGCCCTTTCCTACGAGCAGTACTTC. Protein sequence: CASNRAALSYEQYF.

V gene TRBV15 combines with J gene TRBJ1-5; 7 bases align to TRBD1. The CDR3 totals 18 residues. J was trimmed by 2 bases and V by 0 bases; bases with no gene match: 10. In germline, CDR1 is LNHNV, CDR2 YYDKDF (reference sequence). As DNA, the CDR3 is TGTGCCACCAGCAGAGATCGTGCAGGGGGTTGGGGCAATCAGCCCCAGCATTTT. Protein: CATSRDRAGGWGNQPQHF.

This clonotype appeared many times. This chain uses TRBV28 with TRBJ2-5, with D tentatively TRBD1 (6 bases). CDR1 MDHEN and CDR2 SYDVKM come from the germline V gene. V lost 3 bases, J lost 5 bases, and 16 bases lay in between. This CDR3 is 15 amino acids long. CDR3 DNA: TGTGCCAGCAGTTTCCAACTCAGAGGACAGGAGACCCAGTACTTC. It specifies CASSFQLRGQETQYF. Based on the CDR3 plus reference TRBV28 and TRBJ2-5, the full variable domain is DVKVTQSSRYLVKRTGEKVFLECVQDMDHENMFWYRQDPGLGLRLIYFSYDVKMKEKGDIPEGYSVSREKKERFSLILESASTNQTSMYLCASSFQLRGQETQYFGPGTRLLVL.

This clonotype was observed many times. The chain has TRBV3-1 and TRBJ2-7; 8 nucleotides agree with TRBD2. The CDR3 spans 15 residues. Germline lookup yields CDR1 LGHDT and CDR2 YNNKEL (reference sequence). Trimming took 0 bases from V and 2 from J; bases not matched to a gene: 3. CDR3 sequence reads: CASSQDTSGAYEQYF. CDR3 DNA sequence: TGTGCCAGCAGCCAAGACACTAGCGGAGCCTACGAGCAGTACTTC.

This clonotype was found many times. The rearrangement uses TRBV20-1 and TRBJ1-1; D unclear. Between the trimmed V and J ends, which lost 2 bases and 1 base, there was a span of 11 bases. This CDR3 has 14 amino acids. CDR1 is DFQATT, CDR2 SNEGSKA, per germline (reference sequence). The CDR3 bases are TGCAGTGCTAGACTGGGCGATTCGAACACTGAAGCTTTCTTT. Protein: CSARLGDSNTEAFF.

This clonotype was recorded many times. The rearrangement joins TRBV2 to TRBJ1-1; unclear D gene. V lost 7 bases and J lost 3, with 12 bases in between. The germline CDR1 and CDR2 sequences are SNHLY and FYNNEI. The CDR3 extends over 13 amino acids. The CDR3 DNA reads TGTGCCAGCACCGCCGACGGGCACACTGAAGCTTTCTTT. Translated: CASTADGHTEAFF.

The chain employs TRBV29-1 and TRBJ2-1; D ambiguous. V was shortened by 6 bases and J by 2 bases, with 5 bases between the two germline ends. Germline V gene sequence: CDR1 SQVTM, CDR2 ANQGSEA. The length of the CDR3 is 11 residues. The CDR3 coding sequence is TGCAGCGTCCAAACCTACAATGAGCAGTTCTTC. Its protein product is CSVQTYNEQFF.

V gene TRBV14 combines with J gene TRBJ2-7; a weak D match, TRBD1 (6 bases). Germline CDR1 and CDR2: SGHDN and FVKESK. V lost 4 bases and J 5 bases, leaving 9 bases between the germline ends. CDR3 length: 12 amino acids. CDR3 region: CASSRQGNEQYF. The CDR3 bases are TGTGCCAGCAGCCGGCAGGGGAACGAGCAGTACTTC.